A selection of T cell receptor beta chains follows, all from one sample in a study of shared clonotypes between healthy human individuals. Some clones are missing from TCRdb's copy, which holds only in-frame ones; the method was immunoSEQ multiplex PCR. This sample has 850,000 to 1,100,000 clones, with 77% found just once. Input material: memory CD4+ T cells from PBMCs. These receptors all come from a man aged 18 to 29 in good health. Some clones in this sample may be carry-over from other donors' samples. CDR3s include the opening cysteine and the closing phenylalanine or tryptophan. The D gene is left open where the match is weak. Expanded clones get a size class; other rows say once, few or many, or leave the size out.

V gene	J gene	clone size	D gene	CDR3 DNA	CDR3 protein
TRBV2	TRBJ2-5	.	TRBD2	TGTGCCAGCAGGTTGACTAGCGGAGGGCCCCAAGAGACCCAGTACTTC	CASRLTSGGPQETQYF
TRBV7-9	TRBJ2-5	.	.	TGTGCCAGCAGCTTACGAATTTTGCCTGAGACCCAGTACTTC	CASSLRILPETQYF
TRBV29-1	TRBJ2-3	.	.	TGCAGCGTTGGGGCGGGGGATACGCAGTATTTT	CSVGAGDTQYF
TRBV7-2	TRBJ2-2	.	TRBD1	TGTGCCAGTGGACAGGGGGGAGCCGGGGAGCTGTTTTTT	CASGQGGAGELFF
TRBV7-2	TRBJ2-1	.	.	TGTGCCAGCAGCAGCGGCTCCAATGAGCAGCTCTTC	CASSSGSNEQLF
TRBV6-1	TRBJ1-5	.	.	TGTGCCAGCAGTCCTCGCAGGGGTGAACAGCCCCAGCATTTT	CASSPRRGEQPQHF
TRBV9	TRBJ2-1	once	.	TGTGCCAGCAGCGTAGGTCCCAGGGTTGATGAGCAGTTCTTC	CASSVGPRVDEQFF
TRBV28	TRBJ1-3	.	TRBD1	TGTGCCAGCAGTTTAGGGACAGGGGCTCGCTCTGGAAACACCATATATTTT	CASSLGTGARSGNTIYF
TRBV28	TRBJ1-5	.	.	TGTGCCAGCAGGACCCCCAAGGACGGCAATCAGCCCCAGCATTTT	CASRTPKDGNQPQHF
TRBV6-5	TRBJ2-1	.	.	TGTGCCAGCAGCCCTAGCTACAATGAGCAGTTCTTC	CASSPSYNEQFF
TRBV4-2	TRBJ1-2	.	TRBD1	TGTGCCAGCAGCCAAGATTGGACAGGGAAGGGCTACACCTTC	CASSQDWTGKGYTF
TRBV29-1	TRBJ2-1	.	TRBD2	TGCAGCGTTTGCAGGACTAGCGGGGCTGAGCAGTTCTTC	CSVCRTSGAEQFF
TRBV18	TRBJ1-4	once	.	TGTGCCAGCTCCCAGGACAGTGCAAGGGATGAAAAACTGTTTTTT	CASSQDSARDEKLFF
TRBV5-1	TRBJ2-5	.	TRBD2	TGCGCCAGCAGCACGGGACTAGCGGGAGGGGAGACCCAGTACTTC	CASSTGLAGGETQYF
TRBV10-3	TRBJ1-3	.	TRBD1	TGTGCCACCGGGGACAGGGCCGCCCGTAACTCTGGAAACACCATATATTTT	CATGDRAARNSGNTIYF
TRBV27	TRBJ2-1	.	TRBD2	TGTGCCAGCAGTTTAGGTAGCGGGAGCAATGAGCAGTTCTTC	CASSLGSGSNEQFF
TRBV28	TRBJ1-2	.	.	TGTGCCAGCAGTTTATCAGGGTACAATGGCTACACCTTC	CASSLSGYNGYTF